A single sample gave rise to the 20 T cell receptor beta chains below, sequenced in a study of technical replicates of blood from a few donors. Using immunoSEQ multiplex PCR, the repertoire was profiled, and TCRdb retains in-frame clones only, with some absent. The sample shows 70,000 to 95,000 clones, approximately 92% of them seen only once. Material: T cells isolated from PBMCs. The receptors stem from a human donor in good health. Some clones in this sample may be carry-over from other donors' samples.

In DNA, the CDR3 is TGTGCCAGCAGCAAAGAACTTAGGACAGCCGATCAGCCCCAGCATTTT. Residues: CASSKELRTADQPQHF. This chain joins TRBV21-1 and TRBJ1-5; the table's D call of TRBD1 was not tested on the DNA. TRBV21-1 is described as a pseudogene. The CDR3 loop spans 16 amino acids.

The rearrangement uses TRBV28 and TRBJ1-1, with 9 bases fitting TRBD1. Germline V gene data show CDR1 as MDHEN and CDR2 as SYDVKM. The CDR3 extends over 15 amino acids. V lost 5 bases to trimming and J lost 2 bases; unmatched junction nucleotides: 6. The CDR3 spells CASSQGDRVNTEAFF. The CDR3 region has the DNA TGTGCCAGCAGTCAAGGGGACAGGGTAAACACTGAAGCTTTCTTT.

This chain uses TRBV9 with TRBJ2-3, with 12 positions matching TRBD2. This CDR3 region has 14 residues. The J segment lost 4 bases and the V segment lost 3 bases, leaving 0 bases of the junction unmatched. Germline values: CDR1 SGDLS, CDR2 YYNGEE. CDR3 sequence reads: CASSASGRADTQYF. Here the CDR3 DNA reads TGTGCCAGCAGCGCTAGCGGGAGGGCAGATACGCAGTATTTT.

The CDR3 here is CASSRTTISIDTGELFF. The CDR3 DNA reads TGCGCCAGCAGCCGAACGACAATAAGCATTGACACCGGGGAGCTGTTTTTT. The rearrangement uses TRBV5-1 and TRBJ2-2; no clear D gene. The germline gives CDR1 SGHRS, CDR2 YFSETQ. V lost 4 bases, J lost 3 bases, and 19 bases lay in between. There are 17 residues in the CDR3.

This rearrangement joins TRBV9 to TRBJ2-3; D call uncertain. From germline, CDR1 is SGDLS and CDR2 YYNGEE. The length of the CDR3 is 12 residues. Trimming left V 5 bases short and J 4 bases short, with 8 bases between. The CDR3 is CASSPPADTQYF. DNA for the CDR3: TGTGCCAGCAGTCCACCGGCAGATACGCAGTATTTT. The entire variable domain, with the rest obtained from reference TRBV9 and TRBJ2-3, is as follows: DSGVTQTPKHLITATGQRVTLRCSPRSGDLSVYWYQQSLDQGLQFLIQYYNGEERAKGNILERFSAQQFPDLHSELNLSSLELGDSALYFCASSPPADTQYFGPGTRLTVL.

This chain joins TRBV30 and TRBJ2-7; 9 bases line up with TRBD1. J gave up 0 bases and V 7 bases, and 4 bases lay outside the gene matches. The CDR3 spans 13 residues. Per germline, CDR1 GTSNPN and CDR2 SVGIG (reference sequence). The DNA for the CDR3 is TGTGCCTCCGGGACAGGGTACTCCTACGAGCAGTACTTC. Amino acids: CASGTGYSYEQYF.

This chain uses TRBV5-4 with TRBJ2-5; D is unclear. Trimming cost V 4 bases and J 2 bases, with 3 bases left between them. The CDR3 runs 11 residues. Germline CDR1 and CDR2: SGHNT and YYREEE (reference sequence). The CDR3 sequence: CASSLQETQYF. CDR3 bases: TGTGCCAGCAGCCTTCAAGAGACCCAGTACTTC.

The chain joins TRBV20-1 to TRBJ2-1; no reliable D call. V lost 3 bases, J lost 3 bases, and 3 bases lay in between. The CDR3 spans 11 residues. Germline V lookup: CDR1 DFQATT, CDR2 SNEGSKA (reference sequence). The CDR3 DNA follows: TGCAGTGCTAGCCTCTACAATGAGCAGTTCTTC. It translates to CSASLYNEQFF.

The rearrangement links TRBV28 to TRBJ2-1; 12 positions match TRBD2. The length of the CDR3 is 15 residues. Germline V gene lookup returns CDR1 MDHEN and CDR2 SYDVKM. Unmatched junction bases numbered 1, after V lost 1 base and J lost 6 bases. In DNA, the CDR3 is TGTGCCAGCAGTTTATCTAGCGGGAGGGTCAATGAGCAGTTCTTC. Translation gives CASSLSSGRVNEQFF.

The chain combines TRBV29-1 with TRBJ1-3; tentative D call: TRBD1 (5 bases). The CDR3 totals 13 residues. Germline V gene sequence: CDR1 SQVTM, CDR2 ANQGSEA. Trimming shortened V by 1 base and J by 3 bases, and 7 bases separated the two germline ends. The CDR3 DNA is TGCAGCGTTGAAGGAAGGGGTGGAAACACCATATATTTT. It is translated as CSVEGRGGNTIYF.

The chain recombines TRBV10-3 with TRBJ2-1; TRBD2 matches 12 bases. The V segment lost 0 bases and the J segment 15 bases; nucleotides outside the gene matches: 9. CDR3 length: 15 residues. Germline values: CDR1 ENHRY, CDR2 SYGVKD. The CDR3 DNA sequence: TGTGCCATCAGTGAGTCGACGACTAGCGGGAGAGAGGTGTTCTTC. As protein: CAISESTTSGREVFF.

The chain has TRBV19 and TRBJ2-5; no clear D. The germline V gene encodes CDR1 LNHDA and CDR2 SQIVND (reference sequence). This CDR3 contains 13 residues. V was pared by 5 bases and J by 2 bases, with 9 bases between. The CDR3 DNA follows: TGTGCCAGTAGTCCCTTAATGCAAGAGACCCAGTACTTC. Translating gives CASSPLMQETQYF. The whole variable domain, remainder taken from reference TRBV19 and TRBJ2-5, is DGGITQSPKYLFRKEGQNVTLSCEQNLNHDAMYWYRQDPGQGLRLIYYSQIVNDFQKGDIAEGYSVSREKKESFPLTVTSAQKNPTAFYLCASSPLMQETQYFGPGTRLLVL.

This rearrangement joins TRBV5-1 to TRBJ2-7; tentatively, D is TRBD1 (6 bases). The germline V gene encodes CDR1 SGHRS and CDR2 YFSETQ. V gave up 3 bases and J gave up 0 bases, with 13 bases separating them. The CDR3 has 15 residues. The CDR3 DNA is TGCGCCAGCAGCTACGGGACACTTAGCTCCTACGAGCAGTACTTC. This sequence encodes CASSYGTLSSYEQYF.

This clone has only one observation. The chain uses TRBV6-5 and TRBJ1-1, with 9 bases identical to TRBD1. Germline-derived CDR1 and CDR2 are MNHEY and SVGAGI. The CDR3 has 14 residues. V lost 5 bases and J lost 7; bases outside the gene matches: 8. The CDR3 loop reads CASSGTGTFFEAFF. The DNA of the CDR3 is TGTGCCAGCAGTGGGACAGGGACTTTCTTTGAAGCTTTCTTT.

This chain links TRBV30 with TRBJ2-7, with TRBD2 matching over 13 bases. Germline V gene sequence: CDR1 GTSNPN, CDR2 SVGIG (reference sequence). The CDR3 length is 15 residues. V lost 2 bases and J lost 3; bases outside the gene matches: 4. As DNA, the CDR3 is TGTGCCTGGAGTCCGGGACTAGCGGGGCGCTACGAGCAGTACTTC. Its protein product is CAWSPGLAGRYEQYF.

The rearrangement uses TRBV5-1 and TRBJ2-3; 13 bases are shared with TRBD2. J lost 3 bases, V lost 2 bases, and 6 bases had no gene match. The CDR3 loop spans 17 amino acids. Germline loops: CDR1 SGHRS, CDR2 YFSETQ. The CDR3 protein is CASSLTSGRELTDTQYF. CDR3 sequence (DNA): TGCGCCAGCAGCTTAACTAGCGGGAGGGAGTTAACAGATACGCAGTATTTT.

DNA for the CDR3: TGCGCCAGCAGCTTGGGGGACTCGGCCTACGAGCAGTACTTC. This translates into CASSLGDSAYEQYF. This rearrangement joins TRBV5-1 to TRBJ2-7, with D tentatively TRBD2 (6 bases). The CDR3 consists of 14 residues. Germline lookup yields CDR1 SGHRS and CDR2 YFSETQ. V was clipped by 0 bases and J by 2 bases, with 9 bases between them.

CDR3 DNA: TGTGCCAGCAGTTTATTGTCAAATTCCTACGAGCAGTACTTC. It is translated as CASSLLSNSYEQYF. The chain carries TRBV27 and TRBJ2-7; D is unclear. Trimming took 1 base from V and 1 from J, leaving 8 bases between them. Germline CDR1 MNHEY, CDR2 SMNVEV (reference sequence). This CDR3 is built from 14 residues.

CDR3 DNA: TGTGCCAGCAGCTTGGTTCGGGGGGGAATGGATACGCAGTATTTT. It codes for CASSLVRGGMDTQYF. This rearrangement joins TRBV5-6 to TRBJ2-3; TRBD2 agrees at 8 bases. CDR1 and CDR2 (germline): SGHDT, YYEEEE. The junction had 6 bases not matched to a gene; V was cut back by 0 bases and J by 6 bases. This CDR3 contains 15 residues.

J is TRBJ2-7 and V is TRBV28, with D perhaps matching TRBD2 (5 bases). Germline V lookup: CDR1 MDHEN, CDR2 SYDVKM. The V and J ends lost 10 bases and 0 bases respectively, with 16 bases between them. The CDR3 loop spans 14 amino acids. This chain's CDR3 is CATHGGDLSYEQYF. The CDR3 nucleotides are TGTGCCACCCACGGAGGAGACCTCTCCTACGAGCAGTACTTC.